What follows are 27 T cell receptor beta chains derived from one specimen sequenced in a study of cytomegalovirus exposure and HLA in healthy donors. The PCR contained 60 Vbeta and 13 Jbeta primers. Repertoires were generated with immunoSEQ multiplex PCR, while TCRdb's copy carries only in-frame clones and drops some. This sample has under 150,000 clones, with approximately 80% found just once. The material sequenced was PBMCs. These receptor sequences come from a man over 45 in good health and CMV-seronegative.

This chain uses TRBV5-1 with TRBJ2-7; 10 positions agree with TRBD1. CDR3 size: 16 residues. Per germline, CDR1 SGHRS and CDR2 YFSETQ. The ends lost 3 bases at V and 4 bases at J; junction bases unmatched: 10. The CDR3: CASSSTSRDRGYEQYF. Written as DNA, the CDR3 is TGCGCCAGCAGCTCTACGTCCCGGGACAGGGGTTACGAGCAGTACTTC.

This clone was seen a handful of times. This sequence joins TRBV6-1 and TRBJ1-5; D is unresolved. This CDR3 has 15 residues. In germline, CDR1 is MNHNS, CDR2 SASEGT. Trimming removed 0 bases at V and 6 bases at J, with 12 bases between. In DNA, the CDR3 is TGTGCCAGCAGTGAAGCGCGGCCAGACGTTCAGCCCCAGCATTTT. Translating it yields CASSEARPDVQPQHF.

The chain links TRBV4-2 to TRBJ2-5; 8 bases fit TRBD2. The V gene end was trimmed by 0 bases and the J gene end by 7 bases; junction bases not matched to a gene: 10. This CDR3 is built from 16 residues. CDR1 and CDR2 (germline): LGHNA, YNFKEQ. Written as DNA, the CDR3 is TGTGCCAGCAGCCAAGAGGCCGCGGGGGGCTTGGGGACCCAGTACTTC. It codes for CASSQEAAGGLGTQYF.

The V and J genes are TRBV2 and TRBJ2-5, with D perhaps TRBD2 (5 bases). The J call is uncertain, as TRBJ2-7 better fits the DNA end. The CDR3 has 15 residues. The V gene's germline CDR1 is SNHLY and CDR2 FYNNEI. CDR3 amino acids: CAGSMDGERVYEQYF. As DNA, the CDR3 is TGTGCCGGGTCGATGGACGGGGAGCGAGTCTACGAGCAGTACTTC.

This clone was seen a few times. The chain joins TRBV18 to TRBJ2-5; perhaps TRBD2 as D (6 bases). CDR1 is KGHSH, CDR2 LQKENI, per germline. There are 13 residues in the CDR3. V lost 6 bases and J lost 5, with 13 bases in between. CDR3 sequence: CASSEMAGETQYF. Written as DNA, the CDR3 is TGTGCCAGCTCGGAAATGGCGGGGGAGACCCAGTACTTC.

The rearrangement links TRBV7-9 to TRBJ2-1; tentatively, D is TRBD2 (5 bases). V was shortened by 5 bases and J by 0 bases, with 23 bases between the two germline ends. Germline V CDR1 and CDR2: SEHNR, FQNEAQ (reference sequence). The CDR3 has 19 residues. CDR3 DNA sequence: TGTGCCAGCAGCCTTAGTGAGGGCGGATCAAAGTACTCCTACAATGAGCAGTTCTTC. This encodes CASSLSEGGSKYSYNEQFF.

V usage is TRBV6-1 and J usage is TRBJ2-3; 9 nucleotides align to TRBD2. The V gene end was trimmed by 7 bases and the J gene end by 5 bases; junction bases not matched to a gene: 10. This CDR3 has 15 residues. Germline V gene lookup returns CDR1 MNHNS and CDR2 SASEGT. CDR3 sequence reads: CASKIVAGGQDTQYF. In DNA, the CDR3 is TGTGCCAGCAAAATCGTGGCGGGGGGGCAAGATACGCAGTATTTT.

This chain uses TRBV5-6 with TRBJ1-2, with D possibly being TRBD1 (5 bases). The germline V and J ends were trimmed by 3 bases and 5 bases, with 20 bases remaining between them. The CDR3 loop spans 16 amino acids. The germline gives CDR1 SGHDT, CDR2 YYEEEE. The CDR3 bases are TGTGCCAGCAGCTCATGGCTCCCGGGGGTTTCGTATGGCTACACCTTC. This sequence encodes CASSSWLPGVSYGYTF.

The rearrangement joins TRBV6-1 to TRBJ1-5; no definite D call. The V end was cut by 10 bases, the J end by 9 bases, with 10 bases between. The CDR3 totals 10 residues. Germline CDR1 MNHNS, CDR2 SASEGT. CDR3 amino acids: CAIPTGPQHF. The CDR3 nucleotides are TGTGCCATTCCCACGGGGCCCCAGCATTTT.

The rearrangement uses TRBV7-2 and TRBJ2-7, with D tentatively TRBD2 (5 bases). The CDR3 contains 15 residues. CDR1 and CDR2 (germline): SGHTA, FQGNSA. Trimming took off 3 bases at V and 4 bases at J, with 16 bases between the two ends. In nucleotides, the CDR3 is TGTGCCAGCAGCTTGACCCTCCTCTCGGGATACGAGCAGTACTTC. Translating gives CASSLTLLSGYEQYF.

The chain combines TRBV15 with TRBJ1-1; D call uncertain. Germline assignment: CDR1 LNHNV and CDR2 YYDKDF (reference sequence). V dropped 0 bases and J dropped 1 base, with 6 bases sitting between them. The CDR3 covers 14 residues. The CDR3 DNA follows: TGTGCCACCAGCAGAGAAGACAAGAACACTGAAGCTTTCTTT. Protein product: CATSREDKNTEAFF.

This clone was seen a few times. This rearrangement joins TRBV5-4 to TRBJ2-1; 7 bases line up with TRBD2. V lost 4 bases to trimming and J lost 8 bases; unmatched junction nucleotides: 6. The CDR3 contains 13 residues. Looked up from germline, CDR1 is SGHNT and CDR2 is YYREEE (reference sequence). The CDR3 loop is CASSVAGRDEQFF. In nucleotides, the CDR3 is TGTGCCAGCAGCGTTGCAGGGAGGGATGAGCAGTTCTTC.

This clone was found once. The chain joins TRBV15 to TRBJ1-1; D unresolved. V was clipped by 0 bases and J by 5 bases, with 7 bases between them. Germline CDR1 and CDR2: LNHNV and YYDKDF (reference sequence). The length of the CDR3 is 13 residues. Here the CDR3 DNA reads TGTGCCACCAGCAGAGAGGCGGGGACTGAAGCTTTCTTT. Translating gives CATSREAGTEAFF.

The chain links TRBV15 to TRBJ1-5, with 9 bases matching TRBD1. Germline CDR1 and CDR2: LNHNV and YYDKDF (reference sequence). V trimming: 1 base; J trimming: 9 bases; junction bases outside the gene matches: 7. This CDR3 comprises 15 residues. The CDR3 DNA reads TGTGCCACCAGCAGAGCGACAGGGGGGAAGGGGCCCCAGCATTTT. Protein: CATSRATGGKGPQHF.

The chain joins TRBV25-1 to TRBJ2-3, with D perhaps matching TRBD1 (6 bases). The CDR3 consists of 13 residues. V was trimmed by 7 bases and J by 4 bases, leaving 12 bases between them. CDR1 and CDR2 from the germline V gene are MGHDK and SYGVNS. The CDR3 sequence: CASTLQGADTQYF. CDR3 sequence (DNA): TGTGCCAGCACCCTACAGGGAGCAGATACGCAGTATTTT.

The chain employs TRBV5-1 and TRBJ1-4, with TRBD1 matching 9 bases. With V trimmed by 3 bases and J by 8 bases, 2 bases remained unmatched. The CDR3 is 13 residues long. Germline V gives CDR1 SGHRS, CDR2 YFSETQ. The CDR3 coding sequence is TGCGCCAGCAGCTCACAGGGGGCGGAAAAACTGTTTTTT. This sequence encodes CASSSQGAEKLFF.

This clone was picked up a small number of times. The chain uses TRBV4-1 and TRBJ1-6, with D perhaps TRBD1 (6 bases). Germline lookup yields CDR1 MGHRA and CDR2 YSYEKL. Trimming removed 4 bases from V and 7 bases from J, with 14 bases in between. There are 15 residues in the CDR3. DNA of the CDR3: TGCGCCAGCAGCCCTGGACAGCGACAAAATTCACCCCTCCACTTT. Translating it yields CASSPGQRQNSPLHF.

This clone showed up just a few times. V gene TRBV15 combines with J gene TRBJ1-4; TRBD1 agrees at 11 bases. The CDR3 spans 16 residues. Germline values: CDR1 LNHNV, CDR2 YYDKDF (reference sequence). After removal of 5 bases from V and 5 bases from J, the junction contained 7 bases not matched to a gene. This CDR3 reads CATSGDRGAHNEKLFF. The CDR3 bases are TGTGCCACCAGCGGGGACAGGGGGGCTCACAATGAAAAACTGTTTTTT.

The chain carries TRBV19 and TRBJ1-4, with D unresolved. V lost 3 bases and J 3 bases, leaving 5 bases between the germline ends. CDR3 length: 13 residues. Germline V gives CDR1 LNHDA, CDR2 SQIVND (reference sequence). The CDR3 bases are TGTGCCAGTAGTATCATTCCTAATGAAAAACTGTTTTTT. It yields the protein CASSIIPNEKLFF.

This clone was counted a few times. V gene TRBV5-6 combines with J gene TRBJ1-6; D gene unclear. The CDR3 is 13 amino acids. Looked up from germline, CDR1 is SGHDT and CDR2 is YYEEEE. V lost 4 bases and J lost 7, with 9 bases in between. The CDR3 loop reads CASSPPTNSPLHF. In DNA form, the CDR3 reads TGTGCCAGCAGCCCTCCGACAAATTCACCCCTCCACTTT.

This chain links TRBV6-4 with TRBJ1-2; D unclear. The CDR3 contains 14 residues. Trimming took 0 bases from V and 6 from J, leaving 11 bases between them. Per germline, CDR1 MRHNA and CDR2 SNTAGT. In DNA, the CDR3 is TGTGCCAGCAGTGACTCGAGTCGGGGAAATGGCTACACCTTC. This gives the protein CASSDSSRGNGYTF.

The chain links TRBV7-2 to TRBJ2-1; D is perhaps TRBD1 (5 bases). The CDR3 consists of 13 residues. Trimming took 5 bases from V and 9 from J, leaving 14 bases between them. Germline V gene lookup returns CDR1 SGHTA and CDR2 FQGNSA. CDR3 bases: TGTGCCAGCAGCCGATCAAGGGGCAGTGAGCAGTTCTTC. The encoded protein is CASSRSRGSEQFF.

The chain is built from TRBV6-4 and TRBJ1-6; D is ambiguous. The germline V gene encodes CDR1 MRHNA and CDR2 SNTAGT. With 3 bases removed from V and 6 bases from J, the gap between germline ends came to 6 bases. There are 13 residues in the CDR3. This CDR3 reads CASSEGLNSPLHF. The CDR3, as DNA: TGTGCCAGCAGTGAGGGCCTTAATTCACCCCTCCACTTT.

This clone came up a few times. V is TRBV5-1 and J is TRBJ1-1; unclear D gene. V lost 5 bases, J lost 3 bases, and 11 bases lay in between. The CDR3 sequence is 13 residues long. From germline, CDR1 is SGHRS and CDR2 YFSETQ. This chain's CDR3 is CASRFDGYTEAFF. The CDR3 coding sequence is TGCGCCAGCAGATTTGACGGGTACACTGAAGCTTTCTTT.

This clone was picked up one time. The DNA for the CDR3 is TGTGCCAGCAGCCTAACCCCACCAGATACGCAGTATTTT. Amino acid sequence: CASSLTPPDTQYF. The chain couples TRBV7-6 to TRBJ2-3; D is unclear. The CDR3 loop spans 13 amino acids. CDR1 and CDR2 from the germline V gene are SGHVS and FNYEAQ. Trimming pared 5 bases from V and 4 bases from J, leaving 10 bases between. Based on the CDR3 plus reference TRBV7-6 and TRBJ2-3, the full variable domain is GAGVSQSPRYKVTKRGQDVALRCDPISGHVSLYWYRQALGQGPEFLTYFNYEAQQDKSGLPNDRFSAERPEGSISTLTIQRTEQRDSAMYRCASSLTPPDTQYFGPGTRLTVL.

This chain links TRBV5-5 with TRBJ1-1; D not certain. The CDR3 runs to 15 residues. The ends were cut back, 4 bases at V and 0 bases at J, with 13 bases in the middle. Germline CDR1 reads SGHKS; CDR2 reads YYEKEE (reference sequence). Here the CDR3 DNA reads TGTGCCAGCAGCAAAACACACGTTTTGAACACTGAAGCTTTCTTT. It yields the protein CASSKTHVLNTEAFF. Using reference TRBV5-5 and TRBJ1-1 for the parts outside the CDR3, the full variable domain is DAGVTQSPTHLIKTRGQQVTLRCSPISGHKSVSWYQQVLGQGPQFIFQYYEKEERGRGNFPDRFSARQFPNYSSELNVNALLLGDSALYLCASSKTHVLNTEAFFGQGTRLTVV.

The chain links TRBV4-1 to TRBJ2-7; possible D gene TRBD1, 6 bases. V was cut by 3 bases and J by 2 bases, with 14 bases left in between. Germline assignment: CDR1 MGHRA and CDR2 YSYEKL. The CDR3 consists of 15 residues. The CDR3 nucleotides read TGCGCCAGCAGCCAGACAGAAGGGGGACCCTACGAGCAGTACTTC. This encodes CASSQTEGGPYEQYF.